This TCR beta chain was recovered during a study of beta chain features in type 1 diabetes. Regarding the study as a whole: Moderately but significantly shorter TCRB CDR3s were found in Type 1 diabetes patients in all four CD4+ subsets. The VDJ junctions of type 1 diabetes patients carried fewer insertions and more deletions. In the patient group, naive, central memory and Treg TCRB repertoires seemed more alike than in the healthy donor group.

The J segment lost 10 bases and the V segment lost 6 bases, leaving 19 bases of the junction unmatched. The CDR3 runs to 17 residues. From germline, CDR1 is MDHEN and CDR2 SYDVKM. In its sample, this clone was seen a few times. Its antigen is not known. Sequencing targeted expressed TCRB transcripts, as all isolated RNA had been reverse transcribed. Clones were sequenced by immunoSEQ multiplex PCR, and TCRdb holds only the in-frame ones, with some missing. The sample has about 660,000 clones, 11% to 15% seen once. This chain connects TRBV28 to TRBJ2-1; 9 bases align to TRBD2. The sequence was collected from a man between 18 and 35 years old with type 1 diabetes. Sample: naive CD4+ T cells from blood. DNA for the CDR3: TGTGCCAGCAGCCCCCAAAGCGGGAGGCCCGGGCTTAAGGAGCAGTTCTTC. Translating gives CASSPQSGRPGLKEQFF. The whole variable domain, filled in from reference TRBV28 and TRBJ2-1, reads DVKVTQSSRYLVKRTGEKVFLECVQDMDHENMFWYRQDPGLGLRLIYFSYDVKMKEKGDIPEGYSVSREKKERFSLILESASTNQTSMYLCASSPQSGRPGLKEQFFGPGTRLTVL.